The 7 T cell receptor beta chains below all came from one sample that was sequenced in a study of OX40 agonist ivuxolimab in advanced cancers. The repertoire was sequenced with immunoSEQ multiplex PCR; TCRdb's copy has only in-frame clones and lacks some. The top ten clones hold 5.5% to 8% of a sample with tens of thousands of clones, 80% to 90% of them seen once. The sample in question was CD4+ or CD8+ T cells sorted from blood, obtained in a trial of the OX40 agonist ivuxolimab. The receptors shown here come from an adult with an advanced solid tumor such as melanoma, head and neck, liver or kidney cancer.

The chain employs TRBV28 and TRBJ2-3; 10 bases fit TRBD1. CDR1 and CDR2 from the germline V gene are MDHEN and SYDVKM. The CDR3 totals 17 residues. V was clipped by 6 bases and J by 4 bases; unmatched bases: 13. The chain's CDR3 is CASSRPGQGEGADTQYF. CDR3 bases: TGTGCCAGCAGCCGCCCCGGACAGGGGGAAGGGGCAGATACGCAGTATTTT.

The V call is TRBV7-9, the J call TRBJ2-6, with D possibly matching TRBD2 (5 bases). CDR1 and CDR2 from the germline V gene are SEHNR and FQNEAQ (reference sequence). Trimming pared 8 bases from V and 0 bases from J, leaving 14 bases between. The CDR3 runs 16 residues. The DNA for the CDR3 is TGTGCCAGCCCTGTGGAGGAATACTCTGGGGCCAACGTCCTGACTTTC. Translating gives CASPVEEYSGANVLTF.

V usage is TRBV11-3 and J usage is TRBJ2-7, with D unclear. The CDR3 is 14 amino acids. Germline CDR1 and CDR2: SGHNT and YENEEA. V lost 0 bases and J lost 3, with 9 bases in between. The CDR3 loop reads CASSLEGIGYEQYF. As DNA, the CDR3 is TGTGCCAGCAGCTTAGAGGGGATAGGCTACGAGCAGTACTTC.

The rearrangement links TRBV5-1 to TRBJ2-7; D not certain. The V gene lost 4 bases and the J gene lost 1 base, with 12 bases spanning the gap. CDR3 size: 14 residues. Per the germline V gene, CDR1 is SGHRS and CDR2 is YFSETQ. In DNA, the CDR3 is TGCGCCAGCAGCCTGATTCCAGGATCCTACGAGCAGTACTTC. Amino acids: CASSLIPGSYEQYF.

Details on this clone: Sequence at one end of the junction differs from germline and may be a read error. This chain connects TRBV15 to TRBJ2-7, with D possibly matching TRBD1 (5 bases). There are 15 residues in the CDR3. The V gene's germline CDR1 is LNHNV and CDR2 YYDKDF (reference sequence). The CDR3 DNA reads TGTGCCACCAGCAGAAAACAGGATCGTCGCTACGGGCAGTACTTC. It encodes CATSRKQDRRYGQYF. The full variable domain, its missing parts supplied by reference TRBV15 and TRBJ2-7, is DAMVIQNPRYQVTQFGKPVTLSCSQTLNHNVMYWYQQKSSQAPKLLFHYYDKDFNNEADTPDNFQSRRPNTSFCFLDIRSPGLGDTAMYLCATSRKQDRRYGQYFGPGTRLTVT.

For the CDR3, the DNA is TGTGCCAATGGGGACTCTGGAAACACCATATATTTT. Its translation: CANGDSGNTIYF. The gene calls are TRBV7-9 and TRBJ1-3; no clear D. The CDR3 consists of 12 residues. Trimming pared 10 bases from V and 0 bases from J, leaving 7 bases between. The germline CDR1 and CDR2 sequences are SEHNR and FQNEAQ (reference sequence).

The rearrangement uses TRBV15 and TRBJ2-1; TRBD2 is a possible D gene (6 bases). Trimming stripped 5 bases from V and 0 bases from J, with 14 bases between. The CDR3 is 16 residues long. Germline CDR1 LNHNV, CDR2 YYDKDF (reference sequence). CDR3 coding DNA: TGTGCCACCAGCGGGGCGGGGAGAAGCTCCTACAATGAGCAGTTCTTC. Encoded protein: CATSGAGRSSYNEQFF.